The 7 T cell receptor beta chains below come from one sample, sequenced in a study of blood T cell repertoires in COVID-19. TCRdb's table, derived via immunoSEQ multiplex PCR, lists solely in-frame clones and lacks some. Here the sample spans 130,000 to 150,000 clones, 75% to 85% being singletons. The source material was peripheral blood. These receptors were obtained from a man in his sixties with active or convalescent COVID-19.

The chain uses TRBV4-3 and TRBJ2-1, with TRBD2 as a possible D gene (6 bases). Germline CDR1 reads LGHNA; CDR2 reads YSLEER. Deletions cut 4 bases from V and 7 bases from J, with 17 bases between. CDR3 length: 15 amino acids. The CDR3 coding sequence is TGCGCCAGCAGCCCGGGACTGCCCTTTGGGAATGAGCAGTTCTTC. Translating gives CASSPGLPFGNEQFF.

In this sample, this clone turned up once. V usage is TRBV7-2 and J usage is TRBJ2-1; 13 nucleotides match TRBD2. Unmatched junction bases numbered 8, after V lost 5 bases and J lost 10 bases. The germline V gene has CDR1 SGHTA and CDR2 FQGNSA. This CDR3 is 15 amino acids long. The CDR3 region has the DNA TGTGCCAGCAGCCCACTAGCGGGAGGGCCGGGCGAGCAGTTCTTC. Protein sequence: CASSPLAGGPGEQFF. The complete variable domain, with remaining parts taken from reference TRBV7-2 and TRBJ2-1, reads GAGVSQSPSNKVTEKGKDVELRCDPISGHTALYWYRQSLGQGLEFLIYFQGNSAPDKSGLPSDRFSAERTGGSVSTLTIQRTQQEDSAVYLCASSPLAGGPGEQFFGPGTRLTVL.

The chain uses TRBV6-6 and TRBJ1-2, with 10 positions matching TRBD1. Germline trimming cut 6 bases from V and 4 bases from J; bases unmatched to any gene: 5. The CDR3 spans 14 residues. Germline lookup yields CDR1 MNHNY and CDR2 SVGAGI (reference sequence). The CDR3 DNA reads TGTGCCAGCAGCCGAGGGACAGGGGCCTATGGCTACACCTTC. This translates into CASSRGTGAYGYTF.

V and J are TRBV20-1 and TRBJ1-1; D gene uncertain. The germline gives CDR1 DFQATT, CDR2 SNEGSKA (reference sequence). Between the trimmed V and J ends, which lost 6 bases and 3 bases, there was a span of 8 bases. The CDR3 covers 11 residues. The CDR3 DNA reads as TGCAGTGCCGAGGCGCACACTGAAGCTTTCTTT. Translating it yields CSAEAHTEAFF.

The rearrangement links TRBV20-1 to TRBJ2-5; D is unresolved. The CDR3 is made up of 13 amino acids. V gave up 3 bases and J gave up 1 base, with 9 bases separating them. The germline CDR1 and CDR2 sequences are DFQATT and SNEGSKA (reference sequence). The CDR3 loop reads CSASVGSQETQYF. The CDR3 nucleotides read TGCAGTGCTAGTGTGGGCTCCCAAGAGACCCAGTACTTC.

The V call is TRBV11-2, the J call TRBJ2-1, with 10 bases matching TRBD1. J was trimmed by 8 bases and V by 2 bases; bases with no gene match: 6. The CDR3 covers 15 residues. Germline-derived CDR1 and CDR2 are SGHAT and FQNNGV. As DNA, the CDR3 is TGTGCCAGCAGCTTAAGGGTGACAGGGGGCGATGAGCAGTTCTTC. Protein: CASSLRVTGGDEQFF.

J is TRBJ1-2 and V is TRBV19; 9 nucleotides align to TRBD1. The J segment lost 3 bases and the V segment lost 4 bases, leaving 6 bases of the junction unmatched. From germline, CDR1 is LNHDA and CDR2 SQIVND (reference sequence). The CDR3 has 15 amino acids. CDR3 coding DNA: TGTGCCAGTAGTACCGGACAGGGGCGATACTATGGCTACACCTTC. This encodes CASSTGQGRYYGYTF.